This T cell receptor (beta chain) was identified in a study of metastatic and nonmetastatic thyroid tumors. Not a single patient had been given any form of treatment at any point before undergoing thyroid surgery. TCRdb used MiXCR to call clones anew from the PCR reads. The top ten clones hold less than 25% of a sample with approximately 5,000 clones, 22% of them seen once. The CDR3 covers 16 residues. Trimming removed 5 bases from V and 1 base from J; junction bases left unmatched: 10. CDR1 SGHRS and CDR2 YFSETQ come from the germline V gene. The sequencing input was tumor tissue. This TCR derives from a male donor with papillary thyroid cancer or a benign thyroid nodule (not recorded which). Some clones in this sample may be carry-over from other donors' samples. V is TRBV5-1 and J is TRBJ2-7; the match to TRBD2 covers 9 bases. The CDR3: CASSWGTLAGSYEQYF. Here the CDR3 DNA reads TGCGCCAGCAGTTGGGGGACCCTAGCGGGATCCTACGAGCAGTACTTC.